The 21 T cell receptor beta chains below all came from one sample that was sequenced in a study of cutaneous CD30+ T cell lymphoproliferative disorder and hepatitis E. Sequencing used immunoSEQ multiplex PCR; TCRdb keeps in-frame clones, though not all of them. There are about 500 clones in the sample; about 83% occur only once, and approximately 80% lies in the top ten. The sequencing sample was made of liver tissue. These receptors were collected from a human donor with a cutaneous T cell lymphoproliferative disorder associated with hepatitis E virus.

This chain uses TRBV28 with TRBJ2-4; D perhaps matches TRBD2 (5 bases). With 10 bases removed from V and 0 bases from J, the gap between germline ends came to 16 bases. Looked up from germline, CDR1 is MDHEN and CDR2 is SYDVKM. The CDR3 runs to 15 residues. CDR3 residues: CATRGGSLAKNIQYF. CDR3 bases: TGTGCCACCCGGGGTGGCTCCCTAGCCAAAAACATTCAGTACTTC.

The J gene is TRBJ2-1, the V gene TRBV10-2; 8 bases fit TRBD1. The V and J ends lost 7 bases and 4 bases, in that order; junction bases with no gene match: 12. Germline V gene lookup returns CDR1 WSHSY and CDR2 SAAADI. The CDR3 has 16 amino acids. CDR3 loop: CASTFGTGGIYNEQFF. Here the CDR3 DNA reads TGCGCCAGCACCTTTGGAACAGGGGGAATATACAATGAGCAGTTCTTC.

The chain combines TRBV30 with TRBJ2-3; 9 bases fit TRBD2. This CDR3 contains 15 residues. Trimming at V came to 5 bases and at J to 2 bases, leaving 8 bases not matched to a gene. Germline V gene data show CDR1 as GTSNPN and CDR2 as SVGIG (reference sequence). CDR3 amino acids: CAWDSSGGSTDTQYF. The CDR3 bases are TGTGCCTGGGACAGTAGCGGGGGATCCACAGATACGCAGTATTTT.

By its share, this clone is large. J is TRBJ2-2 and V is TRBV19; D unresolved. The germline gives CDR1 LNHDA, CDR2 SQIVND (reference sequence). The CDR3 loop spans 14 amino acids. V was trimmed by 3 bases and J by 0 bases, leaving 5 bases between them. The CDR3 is CASSIATNTGELFF. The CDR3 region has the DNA TGTGCCAGTAGTATCGCAACGAACACCGGGGAGCTGTTTTTT.

The DNA of the CDR3 is TGCGCCAGCACAGACAGGGCCCGCAATAACTATGGCTACACCTTC. Translating gives CASTDRARNNYGYTF. The rearrangement uses TRBV5-1 and TRBJ1-2; 7 bases agree with TRBD1. In germline, CDR1 is SGHRS, CDR2 YFSETQ. CDR3 length equals 15 residues. V lost 6 bases and J lost 1; bases outside the gene matches: 9.

The CDR3 DNA is TGTGCCAGCAGCGGCCGGGACAGGGTATCCTACGAGCAGTACTTC. It encodes CASSGRDRVSYEQYF. V gene TRBV6-5 combines with J gene TRBJ2-7; TRBD1 agrees at 9 bases. V lost 6 bases, J lost 1 base, and 7 bases stayed unmatched. Germline lookup yields CDR1 MNHEY and CDR2 SVGAGI. The CDR3 covers 15 residues.

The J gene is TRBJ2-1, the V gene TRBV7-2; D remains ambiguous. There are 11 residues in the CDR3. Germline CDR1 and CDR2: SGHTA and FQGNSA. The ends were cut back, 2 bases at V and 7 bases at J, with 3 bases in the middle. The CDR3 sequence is CASSLQNEQFF. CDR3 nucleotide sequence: TGTGCCAGCAGCTTACAAAATGAGCAGTTCTTC.

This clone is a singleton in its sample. As DNA, the CDR3 is TGCAGCGTGGTGTCACTACAGGGGCAGTTGAATGGCTACACCTTC. It specifies CSVVSLQGQLNGYTF. The V gene is TRBV29-1, the J gene TRBJ1-2, with TRBD1 identical over 7 bases. Trimming removed 6 bases from V and 6 bases from J; junction bases left unmatched: 16. The CDR3 consists of 15 residues. Germline CDR1 SQVTM, CDR2 ANQGSEA.

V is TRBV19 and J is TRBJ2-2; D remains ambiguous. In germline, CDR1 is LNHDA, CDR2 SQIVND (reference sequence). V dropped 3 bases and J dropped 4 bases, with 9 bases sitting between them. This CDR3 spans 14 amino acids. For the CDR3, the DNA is TGTGCCAGTAGTATTGGGCAGGCCACCGGGGAGCTGTTTTTT. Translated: CASSIGQATGELFF.

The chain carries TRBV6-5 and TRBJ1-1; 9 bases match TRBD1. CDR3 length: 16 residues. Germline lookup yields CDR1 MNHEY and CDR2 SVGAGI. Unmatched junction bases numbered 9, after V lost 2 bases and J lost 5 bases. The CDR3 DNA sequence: TGTGCCAGCAGTTACGGGGGACAGGGTAGAGGGACTGAAGCTTTCTTT. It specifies CASSYGGQGRGTEAFF.

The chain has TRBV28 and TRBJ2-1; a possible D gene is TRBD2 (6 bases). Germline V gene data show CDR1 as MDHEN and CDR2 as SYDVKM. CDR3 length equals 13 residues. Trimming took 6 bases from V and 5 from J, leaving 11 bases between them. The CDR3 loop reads CASRAGYHNEQFF. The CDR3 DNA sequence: TGTGCCAGCAGAGCGGGCTATCACAATGAGCAGTTCTTC.

Here the CDR3 DNA reads TGTGCCAGCAGCGACGTATGGTATTCCTACGAGCAGTACTTC. As protein: CASSDVWYSYEQYF. V is TRBV7-8 and J is TRBJ2-5; D remains ambiguous. Gene TRBJ2-7 matches the end of the DNA better, so the J call may be wrong. CDR1 is SGHVS, CDR2 FQNEAQ, per germline. The CDR3 contains 14 residues.

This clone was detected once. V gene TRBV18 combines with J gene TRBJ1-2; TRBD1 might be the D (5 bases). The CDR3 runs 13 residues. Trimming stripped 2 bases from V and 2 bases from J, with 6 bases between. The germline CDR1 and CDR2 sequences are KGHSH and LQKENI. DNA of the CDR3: TGTGCCAGCTCACCAGGGGCGAACTATGGCTACACCTTC. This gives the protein CASSPGANYGYTF.

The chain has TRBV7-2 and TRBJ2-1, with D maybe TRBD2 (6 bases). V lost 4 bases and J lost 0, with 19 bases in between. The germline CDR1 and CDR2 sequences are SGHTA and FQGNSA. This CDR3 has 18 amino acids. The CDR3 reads CASSSLRPGTGSYNEQFF. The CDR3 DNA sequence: TGTGCCAGCAGCTCCCTTCGCCCCGGGACTGGCTCCTACAATGAGCAGTTCTTC.

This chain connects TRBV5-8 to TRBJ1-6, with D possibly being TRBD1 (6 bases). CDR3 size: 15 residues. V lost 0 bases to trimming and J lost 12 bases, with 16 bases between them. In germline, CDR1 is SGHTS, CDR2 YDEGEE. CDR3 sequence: CASSLAQDRLKPLHF. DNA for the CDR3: TGTGCCAGCAGCTTGGCCCAAGACAGGCTTAAACCCCTCCACTTT.

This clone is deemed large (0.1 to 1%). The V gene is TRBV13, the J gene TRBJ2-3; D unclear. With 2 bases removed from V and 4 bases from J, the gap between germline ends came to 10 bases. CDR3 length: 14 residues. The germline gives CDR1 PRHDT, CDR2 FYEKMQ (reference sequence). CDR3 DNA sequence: TGTGCCAGCAGCTTACTGAGGCTCCCAGATACGCAGTATTTT. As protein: CASSLLRLPDTQYF. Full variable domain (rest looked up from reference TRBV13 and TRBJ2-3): AAGVIQSPRHLIKEKRETATLKCYPIPRHDTVYWYQQGPGQDPQFLISFYEKMQSDKGSIPDRFSAQQFSDYHSELNMSSLELGDSALYFCASSLLRLPDTQYFGPGTRLTVL.

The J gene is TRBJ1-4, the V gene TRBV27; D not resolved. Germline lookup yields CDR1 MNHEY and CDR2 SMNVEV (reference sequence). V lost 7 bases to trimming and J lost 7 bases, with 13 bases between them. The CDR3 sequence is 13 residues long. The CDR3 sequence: CASILGGSEKLFF. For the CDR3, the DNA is TGTGCCAGCATCCTTGGAGGTTCTGAAAAACTGTTTTTT.

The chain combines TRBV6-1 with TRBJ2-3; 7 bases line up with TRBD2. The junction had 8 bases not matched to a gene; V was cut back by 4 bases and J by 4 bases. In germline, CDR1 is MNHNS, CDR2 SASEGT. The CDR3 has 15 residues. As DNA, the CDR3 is TGTGCCAGCAGTGTATGGGAGGGCCGGGCAGATACGCAGTATTTT. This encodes CASSVWEGRADTQYF.

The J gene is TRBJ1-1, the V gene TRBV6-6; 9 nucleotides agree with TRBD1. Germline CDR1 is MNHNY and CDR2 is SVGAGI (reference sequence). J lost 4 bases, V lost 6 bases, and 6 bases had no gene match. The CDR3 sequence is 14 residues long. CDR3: CASSDRGWSTEAFF. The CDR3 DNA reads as TGTGCCAGCAGCGACAGGGGGTGGAGCACTGAAGCTTTCTTT.

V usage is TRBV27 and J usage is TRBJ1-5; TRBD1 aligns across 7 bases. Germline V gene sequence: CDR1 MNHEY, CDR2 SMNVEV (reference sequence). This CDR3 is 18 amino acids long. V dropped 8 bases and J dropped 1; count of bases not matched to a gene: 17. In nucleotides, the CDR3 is TGTGCCAGCCGCCGGTGGGACAGTACCACCTTAAGCAATCAGCCCCAGCATTTT. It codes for CASRRWDSTTLSNQPQHF.

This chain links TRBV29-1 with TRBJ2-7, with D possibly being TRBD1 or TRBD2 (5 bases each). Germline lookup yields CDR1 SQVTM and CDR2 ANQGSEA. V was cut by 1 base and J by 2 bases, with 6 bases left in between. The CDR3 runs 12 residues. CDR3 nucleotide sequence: TGCAGCGTTGAAGCGGGGCCCTACGAGCAGTACTTC. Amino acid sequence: CSVEAGPYEQYF.